This TCR beta chain was found in a study of cytomegalovirus exposure and HLA in healthy donors. Germline values: CDR1 SNHLY, CDR2 FYNNEI. V lost 9 bases to trimming and J lost 3 bases, with 17 bases between them. This CDR3 is 14 amino acids long. The assay was immunoSEQ multiplex PCR, and TCRdb's table has in-frame clones only and misses some. The table shows 150,000 to 200,000 clones, with 80% to 85% occurring only once. Source material: PBMCs. The sequence was collected from a woman between 18 and 29 years old in good health and CMV-seropositive. The V and J genes are TRBV2 and TRBJ1-1; D is possibly TRBD1 (6 bases). The CDR3 DNA reads as TGTGCCAGACAGGGAGGGGAGTGGGACACTGAAGCTTTCTTT. Translated, it gives CARQGGEWDTEAFF.